This TCR beta chain derives from a study of early T cells in non-severe SARS-CoV-2 infection. Study background: Sequencing was performed on bulk RNA from unsorted whole blood, leaving chains unpaired. Overall study results and limits: In VDJdb matching, anti-spike CD8 responses were favored while private and CD4 specificities went missing.

Germline CDR1 and CDR2: SGHTA and FQGNSA. Trimming cost V 1 base and J 12 bases, with 10 bases left between them. CDR3 length: 12 residues. With respect to this clonotype: What it binds is unknown.

Individual cDNA molecules were tagged with unique molecular identifiers. TCRdb re-called the 5' RACE reads with MiXCR, one entry per CDR3 protein. The sample shows some 88,000 distinct CDR3 sequences, 15% to 20% of them seen only once. The sample here was whole blood, taken at baseline. This TCR came from an adult who was a healthcare worker with PCR-confirmed SARS-CoV-2 infection or an uninfected control (not recorded which). V usage is TRBV7-2 and J usage is TRBJ2-1; D uncertain. CDR3 in DNA: TGTGCCAGCAGCTTAGATGTACCCTGGCAGTTCTTC. Translated: CASSLDVPWQFF.